The source of this TCR beta chain is a study of blood T cell repertoires in COVID-19. Overall study: Material from acute and convalescent COVID-19 was sourced from the United States, Italy and Spain.

J lost 5 bases, V lost 3 bases, and 4 bases had no gene match. In germline, CDR1 is SEHNR, CDR2 FQNEAQ (reference sequence). The CDR3 is 15 amino acids. In the authors' methods: Reference gene primer amplification gave estimated nucleated cell counts. Sequenced by immunoSEQ multiplex PCR; TCRdb stores in-frame clones only, minus some. The V and J calls and clone size come from that table; D and trimming were worked out from the DNA. The sample records some 200,000 clones, roughly 80% being singletons. This clonotype was obtained from a woman between 35 and 50 years old with acute or convalescent COVID-19. The sequenced sample consisted of peripheral blood. V is TRBV7-9 and J is TRBJ1-6; TRBD1 matches at 7 bases. CDR3 region: CASSLGTAHNSPLHF. The CDR3 nucleotides read TGTGCCAGCAGCTTGGGGACAGCTCATAATTCACCCCTCCACTTT. The entire variable domain, with the rest obtained from reference TRBV7-9 and TRBJ1-6, is as follows: DTGVSQNPRHKITKRGQNVTFRCDPISEHNRLYWYRQTLGQGPEFLTYFQNEAQLEKSRLLSDRFSAERPKGSFSTLEIQRTEQGDSAMYLCASSLGTAHNSPLHFGNGTRLTVT.